Each of the 9 T cell receptor beta chains below was sequenced from the same sample in a study of OX40 agonist ivuxolimab in advanced cancers. Method: immunoSEQ multiplex PCR; TCRdb's copy keeps in-frame clones and lacks some. The repertoire holds about 50,000 clones, with under 90% as singletons. Sample: CD4+ or CD8+ T cells sorted from blood, taken in a trial of the OX40 agonist ivuxolimab. The receptors shown here come from an adult with an advanced solid tumor such as melanoma, head and neck, liver or kidney cancer.

This clone was seen a few times. The sample holds other DNA sequences that translate to the same CDR3. The gene calls are TRBV6-6 and TRBJ1-5; 11 nucleotides match TRBD1. After removal of 7 bases from V and 4 bases from J, the junction contained 9 bases not matched to a gene. This CDR3 is 16 amino acids long. Germline CDR1 MNHNY, CDR2 SVGAGI (reference sequence). CDR3 residues: CASTYRRDRGNQPQHF. The CDR3 DNA reads as TGTGCCAGCACCTATAGAAGGGACAGGGGGAATCAGCCCCAGCATTTT.

This clone was counted a few times. This chain joins TRBV4-1 and TRBJ2-2; 12 bases are shared with TRBD1. Trimming took 0 bases from V and 6 from J; bases not matched to a gene: 5. This CDR3 region has 17 residues. Germline loops: CDR1 MGHRA, CDR2 YSYEKL. In DNA form, the CDR3 reads TGCGCCAGCAGCCAAGAGCCGGGACAGGGGGCGGCCGGGGAGCTGTTTTTT. Amino acid sequence: CASSQEPGQGAAGELFF.

The V and J genes are TRBV12-5 and TRBJ1-5, with D uncertain. There are 18 residues in the CDR3. V was cut by 2 bases and J by 5 bases, with 22 bases left in between. The germline gives CDR1 LGHNT, CDR2 FRNRAP. CDR3 amino acids: CASGLSPWRDVGYQPQHF. The DNA of the CDR3 is TGTGCTAGTGGTTTGAGCCCTTGGAGGGATGTGGGGTATCAGCCCCAGCATTTT.

V and J are TRBV12-1 and TRBJ1-6; the tabulated D call, TRBD1, remains unverified against the DNA. TRBV12-1 represents a pseudogene. CDR3 length: 13 amino acids. The CDR3 is CASSPDSNSPLHF. CDR3 nucleotide sequence: TGTGCCAGCAGCCCGGACAGTAATTCACCCCTCCACTTT.

V and J are TRBV15 and TRBJ1-1; 9 nucleotides match TRBD1. Trimming removed 5 bases from V and 7 bases from J; junction bases left unmatched: 14. Germline V CDR1 and CDR2: LNHNV, YYDKDF (reference sequence). The CDR3 is 16 amino acids. CDR3 bases: TGTGCCACCAGCCCCCGACTCGGACAGGGGACCAGTGAAGCTTTCTTT. Translation gives CATSPRLGQGTSEAFF.

This chain links TRBV6-6 with TRBJ2-7; no clear D. Trimming stripped 8 bases from V and 2 bases from J, with 16 bases between. The germline V gene has CDR1 MNHNY and CDR2 SVGAGI (reference sequence). This CDR3 is 14 amino acids long. CDR3 in amino acids: CASGTGTSAYEQYF. In DNA, the CDR3 is TGTGCCAGCGGAACTGGAACCTCGGCCTACGAGCAGTACTTC.

The genes are TRBV19 and TRBJ1-2; TRBD1 aligns across 9 bases. The ends lost 8 bases at V and 4 bases at J; junction bases unmatched: 8. This CDR3 contains 14 residues. Germline CDR1 and CDR2: LNHDA and SQIVND (reference sequence). CDR3 bases: TGTGCCAGTTCGGACAGGGGCAGGTCCTATGGCTACACCTTC. This gives the protein CASSDRGRSYGYTF.

Turning to this clone: An end of the junction differs from the germline gene, which may be a read error. The chain uses TRBV6-5 and TRBJ1-3; 8 bases fit TRBD1. Germline values: CDR1 MNHEY, CDR2 SVGAGI. This CDR3 is built from 11 residues. In DNA form, the CDR3 reads TGTGCCAGCAGCCCAGGACAGGGATCGGACTTT. This gives the protein CASSPGQGSDF.

This rearrangement joins TRBV6-1 to TRBJ1-1; unclear D gene. Germline values: CDR1 MNHNS, CDR2 SASEGT. V lost 3 bases and J 4 bases, leaving 9 bases between the germline ends. This CDR3 comprises 13 residues. The CDR3 loop reads CASSEIQATEAFF. In DNA, the CDR3 is TGTGCCAGCAGTGAGATCCAGGCCACTGAAGCTTTCTTT.